The next 31 T cell receptor beta chains were all read from a single sample in a study of spatial heterogeneity in lung cancer. Study-level points and caveats: For expanded intratumoral alpha and beta TCRs, counts tracked tumor mutation counts.

The antigens these receptors bind are not known. Time point given: sample taken at primary tumor resection. TCRdb reprocessed the 5' RACE reads with MiXCR, giving one entry per CDR3 protein. Here the sample spans some 6,000 distinct CDR3 sequences, about a sixth being singletons. Sequenced here: lung tumor tissue, sampled at surgery. The receptors shown here come from a male donor with early-stage non-small cell lung cancer.

The chain recombines TRBV6-1 with TRBJ2-7, with D unresolved. CDR3 size: 12 residues. Between the trimmed V and J ends, which lost 5 bases and 1 base, there was a span of 6 bases. Germline V gene sequence: CDR1 MNHNS, CDR2 SASEGT. DNA of the CDR3: TGTGCCAGCAGTCCCCGATCCTACGAGCAGTACTTC. Translated: CASSPRSYEQYF.

This clonotype is categorized as medium-sized. The V gene is TRBV2, the J gene TRBJ1-4, with D tentatively TRBD1 (6 bases). Between the trimmed V and J ends, which lost 6 bases and 4 bases, there was a span of 9 bases. The CDR3 is made up of 13 amino acids. The germline V gene has CDR1 SNHLY and CDR2 FYNNEI. CDR3 nucleotide sequence: TGTGCCAGCAGCAGGGGTGATAATGAAAAACTGTTTTTT. It encodes CASSRGDNEKLFF.

In its sample, this clonotype ranks as medium-sized. V is TRBV6-5 and J is TRBJ1-2; D remains unclear. The CDR3 consists of 15 residues. CDR1 is MNHEY, CDR2 SVGAGI, per germline. V was trimmed by 5 bases and J by 8 bases, leaving 21 bases between them. The CDR3 loop is CASSLTKSTAGGYTF. The CDR3 DNA reads as TGTGCCAGCAGTCTAACGAAGTCGACTGCCGGGGGCTACACCTTC.

By frequency in the sample, this clonotype is medium-sized (0.01 to 0.1%). This chain connects TRBV5-4 to TRBJ2-5, with D perhaps TRBD2 (6 bases). The CDR3 sequence is 12 residues long. Germline CDR1 and CDR2: SGHNT and YYREEE (reference sequence). Trimming took 4 bases from V and 5 from J, leaving 9 bases between them. The CDR3 nucleotides read TGTGCCAGCAGCGGGGAGGTCGAGACCCAGTACTTC. Encoded protein: CASSGEVETQYF.

This clonotype is medium-sized within its sample. V gene TRBV24-1 combines with J gene TRBJ1-1; the D gene is possibly TRBD1 (5 bases). Trimming shortened V by 2 bases and J by 2 bases, and 8 bases separated the two germline ends. This CDR3 is built from 14 residues. Germline CDR1 and CDR2: KGHDR and SFDVKD. The CDR3 nucleotides read TGTGCCACCAGTGATTCCGGACATAACACTGAAGCTTTCTTT. Its translation is CATSDSGHNTEAFF.

This sequence joins TRBV5-1 and TRBJ1-1; D is undetermined. This CDR3 region has 15 residues. Germline lookup yields CDR1 SGHRS and CDR2 YFSETQ. Trimming cost V 4 bases and J 4 bases, with 17 bases left between them. DNA for the CDR3: TGCGCCAGCAGCCCTCAGACGGGGAGTGGCACTGAAGCTTTCTTT. Its protein product is CASSPQTGSGTEAFF.

This clonotype is medium-sized. The rearrangement uses TRBV18 and TRBJ2-6; unclear D gene. The CDR3 runs 16 residues. V was clipped by 3 bases and J by 0 bases, with 9 bases between them. Germline CDR1 KGHSH, CDR2 LQKENI. CDR3 loop: CASSPNSASGANVLTF. The CDR3 nucleotides read TGTGCCAGCTCACCTAACAGCGCCTCTGGGGCCAACGTCCTGACTTTC.

V and J are TRBV7-2 and TRBJ1-4; no definite D call. V shed 5 bases and J shed 0 bases, with 10 bases lying between them. The CDR3 has 15 amino acids. From germline, CDR1 is SGHTA and CDR2 FQGNSA. This chain's CDR3 is CASSPLLATNEKLFF. The CDR3 DNA follows: TGTGCCAGCAGCCCCTTGTTAGCAACTAATGAAAAACTGTTTTTT. The full variable domain, in which reference TRBV7-2 and TRBJ1-4 provide the parts outside the CDR3, is GAGVSQSPSNKVTEKGKDVELRCDPISGHTALYWYRQSLGQGLEFLIYFQGNSAPDKSGLPSDRFSAERTGGSVSTLTIQRTQQEDSAVYLCASSPLLATNEKLFFGSGTQLSVL.

The chain couples TRBV6-5 to TRBJ2-7, with D unresolved. This CDR3 has 13 amino acids. The germline V and J ends were trimmed by 5 bases and 6 bases, with 14 bases remaining between them. Germline-derived CDR1 and CDR2 are MNHEY and SVGAGI. The DNA for the CDR3 is TGTGCCAGCAGTACCGGGCCTTGGGGCGAGCAGTACTTC. Protein sequence: CASSTGPWGEQYF.

The rearrangement joins TRBV12-3 or TRBV12-4 to TRBJ1-1; tentatively, D is TRBD1 (5 bases). Trimming stripped 5 bases from V and 1 base from J, with 14 bases between. CDR3 length: 15 amino acids. CDR3 amino acids: CASSGTGTQNTEAFF. The CDR3 DNA reads TGTGCCAGCAGTGGTACCGGGACGCAGAACACTGAAGCTTTCTTT.

Judged by abundance, this clonotype is large. The rearrangement joins TRBV7-2 to TRBJ2-7; TRBD2 aligns across 14 bases. V gave up 5 bases and J gave up 0 bases; unmatched junction bases: 12. CDR1 and CDR2 from the germline V gene are SGHTA and FQGNSA. The CDR3 extends over 19 amino acids. The CDR3 sequence: CASSPGLAGAGGSSYEQYF. CDR3 coding DNA: TGTGCCAGCAGCCCGGGACTAGCGGGGGCCGGGGGAAGCTCCTACGAGCAGTACTTC.

In this sample, this clonotype is medium-sized (0.01 to 0.1%). The chain employs TRBV5-6 and TRBJ2-3, with D tentatively TRBD2 (6 bases). Germline CDR1 and CDR2: SGHDT and YYEEEE. This CDR3 has 16 residues. Trimming pared 1 base from V and 2 bases from J, leaving 14 bases between. The CDR3 nucleotides read TGTGCCAGCAGCTTGACGAGACTAGAGTCCACAGATACGCAGTATTTT. This translates into CASSLTRLESTDTQYF.

This clonotype was seen many times. The chain uses TRBV20-1 and TRBJ2-2; possibly TRBD1 for D (5 bases). Germline values: CDR1 DFQATT, CDR2 SNEGSKA (reference sequence). The CDR3 is 14 amino acids. Trimming left V 6 bases short and J 7 bases short, with 18 bases between. CDR3 loop: CSALGTGPDGELFF. CDR3 bases: TGCAGTGCCCTTGGTACAGGTCCCGACGGGGAGCTGTTTTTT.

By frequency in the sample, this clonotype is medium-sized. The rearrangement joins TRBV7-2 to TRBJ2-7; D is perhaps TRBD2 (6 bases). Germline loops: CDR1 SGHTA, CDR2 FQGNSA. The CDR3 has 15 residues. The ends were cut back, 1 base at V and 6 bases at J, with 16 bases in the middle. The CDR3 nucleotides are TGTGCCAGCAGCTTAGTGGTCAGGGAGGACCTCGAGCAGTACTTC. It yields the protein CASSLVVREDLEQYF.

This clonotype is deemed medium-sized. The V gene is TRBV7-2, the J gene TRBJ2-6; 12 bases map to TRBD1. From germline, CDR1 is SGHTA and CDR2 FQGNSA. CDR3 length: 18 amino acids. The J segment lost 4 bases and the V segment lost 4 bases, leaving 8 bases of the junction unmatched. The CDR3 region has the DNA TGTGCCAGCAGCTCCCCGGGACAGGGGGCGGAAGGGGCCAACGTCCTGACTTTC. As protein: CASSSPGQGAEGANVLTF.

This clonotype is labeled medium-sized (0.01 to 0.1%). The chain uses TRBV7-6 and TRBJ2-3, with TRBD1 matching 9 bases. CDR3 length: 16 residues. Trimming removed 5 bases from V and 4 bases from J; junction bases left unmatched: 10. Germline CDR1 reads SGHVS; CDR2 reads FNYEAQ. The CDR3 coding sequence is TGTGCCAGCAGCCAAAGGGCGGGACAGGGACCAGATACGCAGTATTTT. Translating gives CASSQRAGQGPDTQYF.

This clonotype was recorded at least ten times. The genes are TRBV6-6 and TRBJ2-5; 7 nucleotides match TRBD2. Germline-derived CDR1 and CDR2 are MNHNY and SVGAGI (reference sequence). J lost 3 bases, V lost 9 bases, and 1 base had no gene match. The length of the CDR3 is 11 residues. The CDR3 is CASGGEETQYF. CDR3 coding DNA: TGTGCCAGTGGGGGGGAAGAGACCCAGTACTTC.

The CDR3, as DNA: TGCGCCAGCACCCACGGCGCTGAAGCTTTCTTT. Protein product: CASTHGAEAFF. V usage is TRBV4-1 and J usage is TRBJ1-1; D gene ambiguous. Germline V gives CDR1 MGHRA, CDR2 YSYEKL. Deletions cut 7 bases from V and 6 bases from J, with 9 bases between. The CDR3 has 11 amino acids.

By sample fraction, this clonotype is medium-sized (0.01 to 0.1%). The chain couples TRBV6-2 or TRBV6-3 to TRBJ2-7, with 8 nucleotides matching TRBD1. The junction had 6 bases not matched to a gene; V was cut back by 4 bases and J by 1 base. Per germline, CDR1 MNHEY and CDR2 SVGEGT. The CDR3 extends over 15 amino acids. The CDR3 bases are TGTGCCAGCAGTTCGACAGGGGCTACATCCTACGAGCAGTACTTC. Translation gives CASSSTGATSYEQYF.

This clonotype is medium-sized (0.01 to 0.1%) in the sample. This chain uses TRBV24-1 with TRBJ1-5; D gene unclear. CDR3 size: 12 residues. Germline CDR1 and CDR2: KGHDR and SFDVKD. V lost 6 bases and J lost 4, with 6 bases in between. The CDR3, as DNA: TGTGCCACCAGTAGGCCGAATCAGCCCCAGCATTTT. Residues: CATSRPNQPQHF.

This clonotype is labeled medium-sized. This chain joins TRBV4-1 and TRBJ2-3, with D possibly being TRBD2 (6 bases). The CDR3 has 15 residues. Trimming took off 2 bases at V and 4 bases at J, with 13 bases between the two ends. Germline V CDR1 and CDR2: MGHRA, YSYEKL. This chain's CDR3 is CASSQPEGNPDTQYF. The CDR3 DNA follows: TGCGCCAGCAGCCAACCGGAGGGGAACCCAGATACGCAGTATTTT.

By proportion, this clonotype is medium-sized. This rearrangement joins TRBV7-2 to TRBJ2-7, with TRBD1 matching 7 bases. Losses at the gene ends were 0 bases for V and 1 base for J; bases not matched to a gene: 9. CDR1 SGHTA and CDR2 FQGNSA come from the germline V gene. The CDR3 totals 17 residues. The CDR3 coding sequence is TGTGCCAGCAGCTTAGCCGTGACAGGGAAAGTTTCCTACGAGCAGTACTTC. Translated, it gives CASSLAVTGKVSYEQYF. The complete variable domain, with remaining parts taken from reference TRBV7-2 and TRBJ2-7, reads GAGVSQSPSNKVTEKGKDVELRCDPISGHTALYWYRQSLGQGLEFLIYFQGNSAPDKSGLPSDRFSAERTGGSVSTLTIQRTQQEDSAVYLCASSLAVTGKVSYEQYFGPGTRLTVT.

This clonotype is labeled medium-sized (0.01 to 0.1%). V usage is TRBV4-1 and J usage is TRBJ2-1; TRBD2 matches at 7 bases. The CDR3 runs 15 residues. Trimming took 0 bases from V and 2 from J; bases not matched to a gene: 1. Germline assignment: CDR1 MGHRA and CDR2 YSYEKL. As DNA, the CDR3 is TGCGCCAGCAGCCAAGAGCGGGAGCCCTACAATGAGCAGTTCTTC. Translated, it gives CASSQEREPYNEQFF.

By sample fraction, this clonotype is medium-sized. CDR3 sequence: CASSAQPSGGTEEQYF. The CDR3 nucleotides are TGTGCCAGCAGCGCTCAACCTAGCGGGGGCACTGAGGAGCAGTACTTC. The rearrangement links TRBV7-8 to TRBJ2-7, with TRBD2 identical over 10 bases. Trimming removed 5 bases from V and 7 bases from J; junction bases left unmatched: 14. Looked up from germline, CDR1 is SGHVS and CDR2 is FQNEAQ. The CDR3 consists of 16 residues. The complete variable domain, with remaining parts taken from reference TRBV7-8 and TRBJ2-7, reads GAGVSQSPRYKVAKRGQDVALRCDPISGHVSLFWYQQALGQGPEFLTYFQNEAQLDKSGLPSDRFFAERPEGSVSTLKIQRTQQEDSAVYLCASSAQPSGGTEEQYFGPGTRLTVT.

The chain recombines TRBV4-3 with TRBJ2-7; 8 bases align to TRBD2. CDR1 and CDR2 from the germline V gene are LGHNA and YSLEER. Trimming at V came to 0 bases and at J to 3 bases, leaving 4 bases not matched to a gene. CDR3 length: 15 residues. CDR3 region: CASSQDPSGRYEQYF. The CDR3 DNA is TGCGCCAGCAGCCAAGATCCTAGCGGGCGCTACGAGCAGTACTTC.

Sample share makes this clonotype medium-sized (0.01 to 0.1%). This chain links TRBV27 with TRBJ2-7; 7 bases are shared with TRBD2. J was trimmed by 2 bases and V by 3 bases; bases with no gene match: 4. The germline CDR1 and CDR2 sequences are MNHEY and SMNVEV (reference sequence). CDR3 size: 14 residues. CDR3 loop: CASSFTGGTYEQYF. CDR3 DNA: TGTGCCAGCAGTTTTACGGGAGGAACCTACGAGCAGTACTTC.

In its sample, this clonotype ranks as medium-sized. The chain has TRBV19 and TRBJ2-7; D gene ambiguous. The length of the CDR3 is 13 residues. CDR1 is LNHDA, CDR2 SQIVND, per germline (reference sequence). V dropped 3 bases and J dropped 0 bases, with 6 bases sitting between them. CDR3 in amino acids: CASSIVYSYEQYF. CDR3 nucleotide sequence: TGTGCCAGTAGTATCGTCTACTCCTACGAGCAGTACTTC. Full variable domain (rest looked up from reference TRBV19 and TRBJ2-7): DGGITQSPKYLFRKEGQNVTLSCEQNLNHDAMYWYRQDPGQGLRLIYYSQIVNDFQKGDIAEGYSVSREKKESFPLTVTSAQKNPTAFYLCASSIVYSYEQYFGPGTRLTVT.

The sample holds a few counts of this clonotype. V gene TRBV28 combines with J gene TRBJ1-6; 9 bases fit TRBD1. The CDR3 consists of 15 residues. V lost 5 bases, J lost 7 bases, and 6 bases stayed unmatched. The germline CDR1 and CDR2 sequences are MDHEN and SYDVKM. CDR3 residues: CASSPGDRDNSPLHF. The CDR3 DNA reads as TGTGCCAGCAGTCCCGGGGACAGGGACAATTCACCCCTCCACTTT.

In its sample, this clonotype ranks as large. This chain links TRBV30 with TRBJ2-3; 7 bases match TRBD1. The V segment lost 4 bases and the J segment 0 bases; nucleotides outside the gene matches: 7. The CDR3 runs to 15 residues. Germline V lookup: CDR1 GTSNPN, CDR2 SVGIG (reference sequence). Written as DNA, the CDR3 is TGTGCCTGGAACGGGGCAGGGGGAAGCACAGATACGCAGTATTTT. This translates into CAWNGAGGSTDTQYF.

The table lists this clonotype with many counts. The chain is built from TRBV9 and TRBJ2-1; D gene unclear. The germline V and J ends were trimmed by 0 bases and 8 bases, with 6 bases remaining between them. Germline assignment: CDR1 SGDLS and CDR2 YYNGEE. The CDR3 extends over 12 amino acids. In nucleotides, the CDR3 is TGTGCCAGCAGCGTAGACCGGGATGAGCAGTTCTTC. It is translated as CASSVDRDEQFF.

The chain recombines TRBV5-1 with TRBJ2-6; no firm D call. From germline, CDR1 is SGHRS and CDR2 YFSETQ. There are 14 residues in the CDR3. V dropped 4 bases and J dropped 0 bases, with 5 bases sitting between them. This CDR3 reads CASSENSGANVLTF. CDR3 bases: TGCGCCAGCAGCGAGAACTCTGGGGCCAACGTCCTGACTTTC.